This T cell receptor (beta chain) was identified during a study of CD8 T cells in Susac syndrome (dated by TCRdb to between 2018 and 2020). Regarding the complete study: Whether CD8+ T cell activation and differentiation in Susac syndrome was antigen driven was tested using repertoire sequencing. CD8+ T cell repertoire clonality was compared between eleven to twelve healthy donors, around 14 Susac syndrome patients and around 15 multiple sclerosis patients. Study-wide conclusions, independent of this receptor: The number of individuals in the TCR sequencing and HLA analysis was recognized as being relatively small.

High-throughput TCR beta sequencing profiled peripheral blood CD8+ and CD4+ T cells from healthy donors, Susac syndrome patients and multiple sclerosis patients. Healthy donors were included as age- and sex-matched controls. Bulk CD8+ and CD4+ T cells were purified by magnetic negative isolation, whereas CD8+ TEMRA cells were enriched by FACS. Blood was collected in EDTA tubes and processed within 24 hours, with PBMCs isolated through density gradient centrifugation. PBMCs intended for TCR sequencing were cryopreserved in liquid nitrogen and thawed later in a water bath at 37 degrees C. A purity of at least 90% was achieved for sorted or isolated CD4+, CD8+ and CD8+ TEMRA cells. Notes on this clonotype: Its cognate antigen has yet to be identified. Base qualities are missing; no much larger clone stands one base away.

RNA was extracted with the RNeasy kit and roughly 0.45 to 1 ug was reverse transcribed using random hexamers. The immunoSEQ multiplex PCR assay, which covers 54 Vbeta and 13 Jbeta segments, was used to amplify TCR beta CDR3 regions. To correct PCR amplification bias, a synthetic template baseline was used for both primer optimization and computational correction. The original pipeline was this. Reads were assigned to V, D and J genes according to IMGT and analyzed in immunoSEQ Analyzer, with only productive sequences retained. Clonality was computed as one minus Shannon entropy normalized by log2 of the number of productive unique sequences. For each patient and control, public and private clones were evaluated within the 100 most prevalent clones. Susac-specific clones were defined as absent from healthy and MS cohorts, around 980 published viral clones and other ImmuneACCESS disease sequences. In-frame beta chains were kept once TCRdb had trimmed the public reads at Q25 with fastp and called clones with MiXCR. Each record represents a unique CDR3 protein, reported with the most common genes and DNA among its rows. What appears here as the V and J calls and clone size reflects TCRdb's work, not the paper's. This sample lists tens of thousands of distinct CDR3 sequences; more than 85% were detected once. The ten largest clones represent 0.5% to 0.55% of the sample.

The junction shows trimming of 6 bases on V and 4 bases on J, plus 21 bases between the germline ends. The CDR3 runs 17 amino acids, cysteine and phenylalanine included. Here the CDR3 DNA is all that survives: 51 bases in frame from base 1. Via the germline V gene (reference sequence), CDR1 is LGHDT and CDR2 YNNKEL. Sequences were obtained from CD8+ T cells from PBMCs. The origin of this receptor is a human donor in good health. Recombination joined TRBV3-1 with TRBJ2-2, with TRBD2 tentatively as D gene (5 bases match). The CDR3 has the sequence CASRPGVWKVGTGELFF. The DNA sequence follows: TGTGCCAGCAGGCCCGGGGTGTGGAAAGTTGGCACCGGGGAGCTGTTTTTT.